The T cell receptor (beta chain) described here comes from a study of OX40 agonist ivuxolimab in advanced cancers. Study overall: Males comprised 82.7% of the group, whose mean age was roughly 64 years (range 23 to 79). Study conclusions and caveats: Compared with others, partial responders at 0.1-3.0 mg/kg displayed clonal expansion among the lowest.

With 0 bases removed from V and 3 bases from J, the gap between germline ends came to 15 bases. Germline lookup yields CDR1 LGHNA and CDR2 YNFKEQ. The CDR3 covers 16 residues. Concerning this clone itself: Antigen specificity is unknown.

Assay: immunoSEQ multiplex PCR; the TCRdb copy retains only in-frame clones and omits some. Of approximately 80,000 clones listed, approximately 86% are singletons. This sequence was found in an adult with an advanced solid tumor such as melanoma, head and neck, liver or kidney cancer. The chain is built from TRBV4-2 and TRBJ2-7; the D is unclear. Here the sequenced sample was CD4+ or CD8+ T cells sorted from blood, taken in a trial of the OX40 agonist ivuxolimab. The CDR3 loop reads CASSQDLDPLFYEQYF. In nucleotides, the CDR3 is TGTGCCAGCAGCCAAGATCTTGACCCGCTCTTCTACGAGCAGTACTTC.